One T cell receptor beta chain is described in this entry. Germline V gene lookup returns CDR1 MNHNS and CDR2 SASEGT. V was clipped by 6 bases and J by 7 bases; unmatched bases: 9. The CDR3 is 14 amino acids. This sample stems from a study of shared clonotypes between healthy human individuals. CD45RO+ cells and CCR7-negative CD45RA+ TemRA cells were combined as CD8 memory. Here immunoSEQ multiplex PCR was the method, and the copy in TCRdb shows in-frame clones only, minus some. The sample lists around 100,000 clones, about 66% occurring once. Sequencing used memory CD8+ T cells sorted from blood. As for subset: CD45RO+ cells pooled with CCR7-negative TemRA cells. The chain employs TRBV6-1 and TRBJ1-1; 9 bases match TRBD1. This receptor was obtained from a woman in her thirties in good health. CDR3 protein: CASSIDRDRVEAFF. CDR3 coding DNA: TGTGCCAGCAGCATCGACCGGGACAGGGTTGAAGCTTTCTTT.